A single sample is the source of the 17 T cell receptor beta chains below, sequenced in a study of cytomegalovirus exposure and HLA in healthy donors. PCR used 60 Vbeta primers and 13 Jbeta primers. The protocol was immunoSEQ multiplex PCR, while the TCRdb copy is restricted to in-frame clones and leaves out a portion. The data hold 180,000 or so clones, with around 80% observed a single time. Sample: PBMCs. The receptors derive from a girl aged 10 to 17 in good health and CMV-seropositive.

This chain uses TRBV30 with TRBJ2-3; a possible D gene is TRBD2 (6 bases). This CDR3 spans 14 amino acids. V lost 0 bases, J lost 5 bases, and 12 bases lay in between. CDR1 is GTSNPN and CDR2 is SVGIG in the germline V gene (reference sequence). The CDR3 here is CAWSVLGGLDTQYF. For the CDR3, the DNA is TGTGCCTGGAGTGTCTTAGGAGGGTTAGATACGCAGTATTTT.

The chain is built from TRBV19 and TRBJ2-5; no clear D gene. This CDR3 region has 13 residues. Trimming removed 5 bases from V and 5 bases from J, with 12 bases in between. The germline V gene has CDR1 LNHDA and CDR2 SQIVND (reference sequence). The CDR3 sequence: CASSASDGETQYF. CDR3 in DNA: TGTGCCAGTAGTGCCAGTGACGGGGAGACCCAGTACTTC.

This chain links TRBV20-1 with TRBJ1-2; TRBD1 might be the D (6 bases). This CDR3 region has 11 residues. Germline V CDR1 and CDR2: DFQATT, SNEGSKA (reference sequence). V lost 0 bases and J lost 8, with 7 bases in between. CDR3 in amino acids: CSARDRGGYTF. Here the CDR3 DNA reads TGCAGTGCTAGAGACAGGGGAGGCTACACCTTC.

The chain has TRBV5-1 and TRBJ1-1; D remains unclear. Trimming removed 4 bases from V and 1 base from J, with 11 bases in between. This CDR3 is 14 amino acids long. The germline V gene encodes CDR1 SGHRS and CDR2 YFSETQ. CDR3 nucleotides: TGCGCCAGCAGCACAAATCGACAGAACACTGAAGCTTTCTTT. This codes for CASSTNRQNTEAFF.

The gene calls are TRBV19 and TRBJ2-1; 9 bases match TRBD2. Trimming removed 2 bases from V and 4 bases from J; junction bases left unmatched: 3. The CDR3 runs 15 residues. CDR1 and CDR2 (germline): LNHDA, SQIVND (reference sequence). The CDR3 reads CASSILAGRYNEQFF. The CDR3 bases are TGTGCCAGTAGTATACTAGCGGGAAGGTACAATGAGCAGTTCTTC.

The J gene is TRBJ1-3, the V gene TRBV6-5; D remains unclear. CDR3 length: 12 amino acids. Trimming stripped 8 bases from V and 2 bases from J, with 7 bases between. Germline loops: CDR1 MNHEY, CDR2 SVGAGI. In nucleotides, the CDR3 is TGTGCCAGCTTGGGCCCTGGAAACACCATATATTTT. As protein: CASLGPGNTIYF.

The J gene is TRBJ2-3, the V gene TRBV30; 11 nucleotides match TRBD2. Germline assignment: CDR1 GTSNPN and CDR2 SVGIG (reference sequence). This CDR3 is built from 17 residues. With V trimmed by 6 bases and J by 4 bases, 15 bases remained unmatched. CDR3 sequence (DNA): TGTGCCTGTAATGAAGTAGCGGGAGGGATAACGGCAGATACGCAGTATTTT. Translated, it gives CACNEVAGGITADTQYF.

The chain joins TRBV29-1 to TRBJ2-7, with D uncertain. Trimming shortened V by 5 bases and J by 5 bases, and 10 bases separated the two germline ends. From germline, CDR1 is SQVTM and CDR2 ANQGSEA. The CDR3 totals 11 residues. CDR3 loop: CSVLEMDEQYF. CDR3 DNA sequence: TGCAGCGTTCTGGAGATGGACGAGCAGTACTTC.

The CDR3: CASSPLSSGNTIYF. As DNA, the CDR3 is TGTGCCAGCTCACCACTTAGCTCTGGAAACACCATATATTTT. The chain joins TRBV18 to TRBJ1-3; D is undetermined. The V end lost 1 base, the J end lost 0 bases, and 4 bases lay between the germline ends. The CDR3 is 14 amino acids. Germline V CDR1 and CDR2: KGHSH, LQKENI.

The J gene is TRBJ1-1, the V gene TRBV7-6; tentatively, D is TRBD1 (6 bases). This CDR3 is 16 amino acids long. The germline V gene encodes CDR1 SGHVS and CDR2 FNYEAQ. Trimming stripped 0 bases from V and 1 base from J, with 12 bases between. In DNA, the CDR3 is TGTGCCAGCAGCTTAGCGGTACAGGGCTGGAACACTGAAGCTTTCTTT. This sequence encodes CASSLAVQGWNTEAFF.

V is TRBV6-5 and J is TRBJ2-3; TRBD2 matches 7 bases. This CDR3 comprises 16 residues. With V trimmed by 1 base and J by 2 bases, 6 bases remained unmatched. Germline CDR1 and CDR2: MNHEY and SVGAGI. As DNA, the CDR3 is TGTGCCAGCAGTTACTGGGGGGGATTGGCCACAGATACGCAGTATTTT. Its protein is CASSYWGGLATDTQYF.

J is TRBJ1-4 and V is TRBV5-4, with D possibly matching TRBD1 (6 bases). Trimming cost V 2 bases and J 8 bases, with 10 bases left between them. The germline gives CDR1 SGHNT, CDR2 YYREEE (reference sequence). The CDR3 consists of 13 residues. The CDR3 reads CASSLQGGEKLFF. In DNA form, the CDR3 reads TGTGCCAGCAGCTTACAGGGTGGGGAAAAACTGTTTTTT.

CDR3 loop: CASSTDRVLNYGYTF. CDR3 DNA sequence: TGTGCCAGTAGCACGGACAGGGTTCTTAACTATGGCTACACCTTC. The chain links TRBV19 to TRBJ1-2; TRBD1 agrees at 8 bases. The V gene end was trimmed by 6 bases and the J gene end by 1 base; junction bases not matched to a gene: 7. The CDR3 runs 15 residues. The germline gives CDR1 LNHDA, CDR2 SQIVND (reference sequence).

The CDR3 DNA is TGTGCCAGCAGCGCCGGGACAGGGGGCAGGTATGGCTACACCTTC. Protein product: CASSAGTGGRYGYTF. The rearrangement joins TRBV9 to TRBJ1-2, with TRBD1 matching over 12 bases. V lost 3 bases and J lost 5; bases outside the gene matches: 5. Germline lookup yields CDR1 SGDLS and CDR2 YYNGEE. The CDR3 has 15 residues.

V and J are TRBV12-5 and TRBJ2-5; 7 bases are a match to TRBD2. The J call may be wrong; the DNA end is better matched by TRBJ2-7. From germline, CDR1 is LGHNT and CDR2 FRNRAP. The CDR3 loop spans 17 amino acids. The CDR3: CASGLVALPGGTNEQYF. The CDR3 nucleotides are TGTGCTAGTGGTTTGGTGGCACTACCGGGAGGAACAAACGAGCAGTACTTC.

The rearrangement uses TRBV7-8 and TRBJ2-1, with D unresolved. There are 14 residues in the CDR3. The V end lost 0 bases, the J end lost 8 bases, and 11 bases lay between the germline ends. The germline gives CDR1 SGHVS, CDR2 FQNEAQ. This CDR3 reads CASSLAPSGDEQFF. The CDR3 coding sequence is TGTGCCAGCAGCTTAGCACCTAGTGGTGATGAGCAGTTCTTC.

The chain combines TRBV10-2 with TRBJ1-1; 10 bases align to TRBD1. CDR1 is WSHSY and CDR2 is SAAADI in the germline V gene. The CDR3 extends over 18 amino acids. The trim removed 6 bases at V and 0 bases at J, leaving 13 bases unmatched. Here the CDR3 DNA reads TGCGCCAGCAGACCACTTTCGGGACAGGGGAGGATGAACACTGAAGCTTTCTTT. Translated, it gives CASRPLSGQGRMNTEAFF.